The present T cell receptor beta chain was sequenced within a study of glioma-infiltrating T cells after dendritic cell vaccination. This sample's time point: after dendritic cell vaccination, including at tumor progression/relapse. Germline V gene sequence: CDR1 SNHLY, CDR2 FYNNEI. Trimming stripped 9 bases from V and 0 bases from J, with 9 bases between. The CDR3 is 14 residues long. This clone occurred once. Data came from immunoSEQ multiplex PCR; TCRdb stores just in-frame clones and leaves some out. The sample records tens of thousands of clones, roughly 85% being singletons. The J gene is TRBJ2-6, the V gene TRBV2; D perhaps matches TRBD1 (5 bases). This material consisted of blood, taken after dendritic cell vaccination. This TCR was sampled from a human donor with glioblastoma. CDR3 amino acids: CASSQVSGANVLTF. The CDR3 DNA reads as TGTGCCAGTTCACAGGTCTCTGGGGCCAACGTCCTGACTTTC.